This T cell receptor beta chain was identified in a study of blood T cell repertoires in COVID-19. Study at large: Samples came from the United States, Italy and Spain, spanning acute and convalescent COVID-19. T cells, B-cell-depleted T cells, or PBMCs supplied cDNA or gDNA.

Original processing notes: Using reference gene primer amplification, nucleated cell counts were estimated. Some clones are missing from TCRdb's copy, which holds only in-frame ones; the method was immunoSEQ multiplex PCR. V, J and clone size derive from that table, while D and trimming were established from the DNA sequence. The sample contains 390,000 or so clones, 90% of which appear only once. CDR1 is DFQATT, CDR2 SNEGSKA, per germline (reference sequence). This CDR3 is 10 amino acids long. This clone occurred a few times. The junction differs from germline at one of its ends, possibly a read error.

The genes are TRBV20-1 and TRBJ1-2, with D uncertain. This clonotype originated in a man in his late teens or twenties with active or convalescent COVID-19. Sequencing was performed on peripheral blood. The CDR3 loop is CSARVSTVVF. The CDR3 region has the DNA TGCAGTGCTAGAGTAAGCACTGTAGTCTTC.